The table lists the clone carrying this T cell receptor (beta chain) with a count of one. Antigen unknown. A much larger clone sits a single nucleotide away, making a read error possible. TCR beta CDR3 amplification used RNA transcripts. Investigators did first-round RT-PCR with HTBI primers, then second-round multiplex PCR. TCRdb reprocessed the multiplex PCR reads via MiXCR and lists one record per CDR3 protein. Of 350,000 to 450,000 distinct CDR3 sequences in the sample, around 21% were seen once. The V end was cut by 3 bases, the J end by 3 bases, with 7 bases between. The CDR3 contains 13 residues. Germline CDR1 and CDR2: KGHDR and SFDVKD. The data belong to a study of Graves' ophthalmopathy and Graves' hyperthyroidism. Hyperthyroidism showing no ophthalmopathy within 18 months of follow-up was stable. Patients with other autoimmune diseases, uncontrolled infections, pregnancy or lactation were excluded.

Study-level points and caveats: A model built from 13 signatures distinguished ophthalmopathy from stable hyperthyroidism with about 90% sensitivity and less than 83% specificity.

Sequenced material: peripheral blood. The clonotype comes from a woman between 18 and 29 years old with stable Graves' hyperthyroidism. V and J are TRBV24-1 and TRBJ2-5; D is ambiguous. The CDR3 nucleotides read TGTGCCACCAGTGATGAGACGAAAGAGACCCAGTACTTC. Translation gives CATSDETKETQYF.